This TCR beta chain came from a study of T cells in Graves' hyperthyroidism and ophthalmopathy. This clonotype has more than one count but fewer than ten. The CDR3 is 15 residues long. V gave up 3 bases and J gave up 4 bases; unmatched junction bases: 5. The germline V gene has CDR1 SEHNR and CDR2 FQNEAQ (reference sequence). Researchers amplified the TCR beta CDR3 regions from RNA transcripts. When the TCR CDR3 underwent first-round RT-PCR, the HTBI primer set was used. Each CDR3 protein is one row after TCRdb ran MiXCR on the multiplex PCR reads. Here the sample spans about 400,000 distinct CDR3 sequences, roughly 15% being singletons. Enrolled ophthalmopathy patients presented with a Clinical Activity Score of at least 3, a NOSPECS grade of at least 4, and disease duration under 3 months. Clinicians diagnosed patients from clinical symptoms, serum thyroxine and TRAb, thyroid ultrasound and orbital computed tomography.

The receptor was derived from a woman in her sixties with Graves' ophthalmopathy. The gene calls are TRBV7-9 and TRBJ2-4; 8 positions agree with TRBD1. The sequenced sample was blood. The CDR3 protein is CASSLVRGPKNIQYF. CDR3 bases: TGTGCCAGCAGCTTGGTCAGGGGGCCGAAAAACATTCAGTACTTC.